This TCR beta chain was identified during a study of blood T cell repertoires in COVID-19 (dated by TCRdb to 2018 to 2021). Notes on the research overall: The collaborator samples originated in the United States, Italy and Spain and spanned the acute and convalescent phases of COVID-19. The prospective study material was composed of cDNA or gDNA derived from T cells, B-cell-depleted T cells, or PBMCs. Deeply sampled blood TCRbeta repertoires from subjects exposed to, actively infected with, or recovered from COVID-19 were included in the dataset. The repertoires were released in a freely available public database meant as a resource for research on the immune response to SARS-CoV-2. Samples came from the ongoing ImmuneRACE study (first 160 participants) plus 1,254 subjects from 6 global collaborators. A de-identified subject ID, COVID-19 status, age in years and sex were almost always included in the sample metadata. Where available, HLA class I and class II types were taken from metadata supplied by the sample provider and were not determined by assay-based typing.

Including cysteine and phenylalanine, the CDR3 has 18 amino acids. The kept DNA is CDR3 alone, 54 bases in frame from the first base. From the germline V gene, CDR1 is LGHNA and CDR2 is YSLEER. The germline V end is reduced by 4 bases and the J end by 0 bases; junction bases left unmatched: 12. Worth noting for this clone: Its recognized antigen is unknown. Base qualities were left out, and no much larger clone turns up one base away.

TCRbeta CDR3 regions were amplified from genomic DNA by means of the immunoSEQ Assay, a bias-controlled multiplex PCR. As for the authors' bioinformatics: The number of nucleated cells in each sample was estimated by amplification of reference gene primers within the assay. To quantify the absolute abundance of each unique TCRbeta CDR3 rearrangement, sequence reads were collapsed and filtered. For each sample, productive Simpson clonality was calculated as the square root of Simpson's diversity index over productive rearrangements. TCRdb limited this immuneACCESS table to in-frame rearrangements with V and J called. A share of clones is missing; checked studies link under half to unresolved V genes, and the rest is unexplained. Clone size and V and J calls were adopted from that table, with D and trimming inferred from the DNA. The sample table holds about 91,000 clones, of which over 70% were seen once. Approximately 10% of the sample is in the top ten clones.

Collaborating institutions collected whole blood in K2EDTA tubes following their own protocols. Collaborator samples were shipped for TCRbeta analysis as frozen whole blood, isolated PBMCs, or DNA extracted from either sample type. Study-wide conclusions, independent of this receptor: Clinical and demographic metadata were provided uncurated, with the amount varying by source and participant.

This chain is built from TRBV4-3 and TRBJ2-3; 8 central bases correspond to TRBD2. Input material: peripheral blood. The receptor comes from an elderly woman with acute or convalescent COVID-19. The DNA reads as follows: TGCGCCAGCAGCCGAACGCAGAGGGTAGCGGGGAGCACAGATACGCAGTATTTT. Its product reads: CASSRTQRVAGSTDTQYF.